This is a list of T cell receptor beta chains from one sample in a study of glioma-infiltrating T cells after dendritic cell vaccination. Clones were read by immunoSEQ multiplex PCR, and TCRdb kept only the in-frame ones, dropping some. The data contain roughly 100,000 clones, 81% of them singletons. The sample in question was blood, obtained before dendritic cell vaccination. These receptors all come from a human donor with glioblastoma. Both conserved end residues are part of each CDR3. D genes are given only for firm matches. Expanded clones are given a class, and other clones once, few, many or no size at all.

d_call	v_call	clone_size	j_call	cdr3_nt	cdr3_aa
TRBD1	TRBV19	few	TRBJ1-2	TGTGCCAGTAGTGTCCCGGGACAGGGTTCTAACTATGGCTACACCTTC	CASSVPGQGSNYGYTF
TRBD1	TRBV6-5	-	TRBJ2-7	TGTGCCAGCAGCCGGGACAGGGGGATCTACGAGCAGTACTTC	CASSRDRGIYEQYF
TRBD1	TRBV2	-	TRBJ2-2	TGTGCCAGCAGGAATAAAACAGGGGGTGGGGAGCTGTTTTTT	CASRNKTGGGELFF
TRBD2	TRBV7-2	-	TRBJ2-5	TGTGCCAGCAGCGCCAGACTAGCGGAGACCCAGTACTTC	CASSARLAETQYF
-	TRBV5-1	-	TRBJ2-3	TGCGCCAGCAGCCCAGAAGGGACTGGTCGAGATACGCAGTATTTT	CASSPEGTGRDTQYF
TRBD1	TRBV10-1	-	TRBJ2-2	TGCGCCAGCAGTTACTCAGGGGGCACCGGGGAGCTGTTTTTT	CASSYSGGTGELFF
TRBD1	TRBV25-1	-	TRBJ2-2	TGTGCCAGCAACCCCCAGGGGGCGTCCGGGGAGCTGTTTTTT	CASNPQGASGELFF
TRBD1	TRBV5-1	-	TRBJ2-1	TGCGCCAGCAGCTTGGAAGGGGGCCCCAATGAGCAGTTCTTC	CASSLEGGPNEQFF
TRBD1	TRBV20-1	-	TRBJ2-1	TGCAGTGCTGCTCACAGGGGTCGGTTCTTC	CSAAHRGRFF
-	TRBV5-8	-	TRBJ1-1	TGTGCCAGCAGGAGGAGGGCCGGCAACACTGAAGCTTTCTTT	CASRRRAGNTEAFF
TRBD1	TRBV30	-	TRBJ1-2	TGTGCCTGGACCCCCCCGGGACAGGGGGCAGTTGGCTACACCTTC	CAWTPPGQGAVGYTF
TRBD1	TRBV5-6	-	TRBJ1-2	TGTGCCAGCAGCTTCGGACAGGGGTTTGGCTACACCTTC	CASSFGQGFGYTF
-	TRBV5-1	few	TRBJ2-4	TGCGCCAGCAGCTACTCAGGGTTTGTCAAAAACATTCAGTACTTC	CASSYSGFVKNIQYF
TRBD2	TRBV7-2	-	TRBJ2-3	TGTGCCAGCAGCTTGAGCGTCACAGGACTAGCGGGGGACACAGATACGCAGTATTTT	CASSLSVTGLAGDTDTQYF
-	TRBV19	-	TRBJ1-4	TGTGCCAGTAGTATCCAGTTCTGGACAGCCGATACTGCAACTAATGAAAAACTGTTTTTT	CASSIQFWTADTATNEKLFF
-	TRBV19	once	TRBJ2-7	TGTGCCAGTAGTACTACAGGGTTCTACGAGCAGTACTTC	CASSTTGFYEQYF
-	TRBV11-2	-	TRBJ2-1	TGTGCCAGCAGCCCCAGCGGTTCCTACAATGAGCAGTTCTTC	CASSPSGSYNEQFF
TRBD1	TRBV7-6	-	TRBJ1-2	TGTGCCAGCAGCGTACAAGGGACAGACTATGGCTACACCTTC	CASSVQGTDYGYTF
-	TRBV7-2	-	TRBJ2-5	TGTGCCAGCAGCCCCCCCAATCAAGAGACCCAGTACTTC	CASSPPNQETQYF
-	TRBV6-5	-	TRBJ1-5	TGTGCCAGCAGTTCTAGACAGGATAGCAATCAGCCCCAGCATTTT	CASSSRQDSNQPQHF
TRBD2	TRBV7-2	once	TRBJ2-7	TGTGCCAGCAGCTCCCGGAGGAGCGGGAACTCCTACGAGCAGTACTTC	CASSSRRSGNSYEQYF
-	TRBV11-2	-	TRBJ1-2	TGTGCCAGCAGCTCAGTATCCGGCGGAAACTATGGCTACACCTTC	CASSSVSGGNYGYTF